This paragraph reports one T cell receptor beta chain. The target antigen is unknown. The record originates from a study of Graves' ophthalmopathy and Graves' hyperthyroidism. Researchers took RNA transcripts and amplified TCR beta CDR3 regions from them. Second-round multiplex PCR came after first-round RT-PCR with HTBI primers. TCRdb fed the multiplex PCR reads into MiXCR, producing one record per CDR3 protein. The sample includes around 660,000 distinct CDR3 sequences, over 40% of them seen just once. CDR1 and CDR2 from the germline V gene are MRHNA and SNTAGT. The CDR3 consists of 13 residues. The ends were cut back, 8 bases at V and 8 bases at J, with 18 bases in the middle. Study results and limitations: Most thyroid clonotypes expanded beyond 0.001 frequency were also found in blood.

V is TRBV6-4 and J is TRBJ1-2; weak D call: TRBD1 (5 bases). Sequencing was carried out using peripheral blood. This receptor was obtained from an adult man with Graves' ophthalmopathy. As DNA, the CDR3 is TGTGCCAGCCGGCTAGGACAAAATGACGGCTACACCTTC. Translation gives CASRLGQNDGYTF.